The 6 T cell receptor beta chains below come from one sample, sequenced in a study of blood T cell repertoires in COVID-19. Libraries were prepared by immunoSEQ multiplex PCR; TCRdb keeps only in-frame clonotypes and omits some of them. The data hold roughly 260,000 clones, with 85% to 95% observed a single time. Sequenced: PBMCs or T cells enriched from blood (not recorded which). The receptors stem from a woman aged 18-29 years who had recovered from COVID-19.

This chain links TRBV9 with TRBJ2-1, with a possible D match to TRBD1 (6 bases). V was shortened by 5 bases and J by 5 bases, with 8 bases between the two germline ends. Per the germline V gene, CDR1 is SGDLS and CDR2 is YYNGEE. The CDR3 is 12 residues long. CDR3 DNA: TGTGCCAGCAGGGGGGCCGACAATGAGCAGTTCTTC. Amino acid sequence: CASRGADNEQFF. Full variable domain (rest looked up from reference TRBV9 and TRBJ2-1): DSGVTQTPKHLITATGQRVTLRCSPRSGDLSVYWYQQSLDQGLQFLIQYYNGEERAKGNILERFSAQQFPDLHSELNLSSLELGDSALYFCASRGADNEQFFGPGTRLTVL.

The rearrangement uses TRBV28 and TRBJ2-7; a possible D gene is TRBD2 (6 bases). The CDR3 covers 13 residues. Germline CDR1 and CDR2: MDHEN and SYDVKM. V was cut by 8 bases and J by 3 bases, with 14 bases left in between. CDR3 DNA: TGTGCCAGCGCTTTGGAGGGCCACTACGAGCAGTACTTC. Its protein product is CASALEGHYEQYF.

The CDR3 coding sequence is TGCGCCAGCAGCTTGTGGGGGACAGGACACAATGAGCAGTTCTTC. Encoded protein: CASSLWGTGHNEQFF. The chain has TRBV5-1 and TRBJ2-1; 8 nucleotides match TRBD1. V dropped 1 base and J dropped 5; count of bases not matched to a gene: 5. The CDR3 covers 15 residues. Germline assignment: CDR1 SGHRS and CDR2 YFSETQ.

The sample holds one count of this clone. The chain is built from TRBV4-3 and TRBJ1-2; D is ambiguous. The V end lost 5 bases, the J end lost 6 bases, and 7 bases lay between the germline ends. CDR1 is LGHNA and CDR2 is YSLEER in the germline V gene. The CDR3 spans 11 residues. CDR3 DNA sequence: TGCGCCAGCAGCAACTACAATGGCTACACCTTC. Amino acids: CASSNYNGYTF.

The CDR3 DNA sequence: TGCGCCAGCGGGAGGGGGATCGAGCAGTACTTC. Translation: CASGRGIEQYF. This rearrangement joins TRBV5-1 to TRBJ2-7; the D gene is possibly TRBD2 (7 bases). This CDR3 is 11 amino acids long. Germline lookup yields CDR1 SGHRS and CDR2 YFSETQ. The germline V and J ends were trimmed by 7 bases and 6 bases, with 11 bases remaining between them.

On this clone: The junction and the germline gene differ at one end; a read error may be behind it. The chain recombines TRBV7-7 with TRBJ2-3; a weak D match, TRBD2 (6 bases). The CDR3 runs to 13 residues. From germline, CDR1 is SSHAT and CDR2 FNYEAQ (reference sequence). The CDR3 here is CASSSDYTDTQYF. The CDR3, as DNA: TGTGCTAGCAGCTCGGACTACACAGATACGCAGTATTTT.